This T cell receptor beta chain was sequenced during a study of blood T cell repertoires in COVID-19 (TCRdb year 2020). In terms of the full investigation: Samples covering the acute and convalescent phases of COVID-19 were provided by collaborators in the United States, Italy and Spain. The prospective study material was composed of cDNA or gDNA derived from T cells, B-cell-depleted T cells, or PBMCs. Subjects who had been exposed to COVID-19, were actively infected with it, or had recovered from it provided the deeply sampled blood TCRbeta repertoires that made up the dataset. The repertoires were released in a freely available public database meant as a resource for research on the immune response to SARS-CoV-2. The samples were drawn from two sources: the first 160 participants of the ongoing ImmuneRACE study, and fewer than 1,500 subjects contributed by 6 global collaborators. A de-identified subject ID, COVID-19 status, age in years and sex were almost always included in the sample metadata. Where available, HLA class I and class II types were taken from metadata supplied by the sample provider and were not determined by assay-based typing. The paper as a whole reports these results and caveats: Clinical and demographic metadata were provided uncurated, with the amount varying by source and participant.

Concerning this clone: It has no known antigen specificity. Qualities for individual bases were not recorded, and no much larger clone is one base off.

TCRbeta CDR3 regions were amplified from genomic DNA by means of the immunoSEQ Assay, a bias-controlled multiplex PCR. For the original study's pipeline: Nucleated cell counts per sample were estimated from amplification of reference gene primers within the assay. Sequence reads were collapsed and filtered to measure the absolute abundance of every unique TCRbeta CDR3 rearrangement. Productive Simpson clonality was computed per sample as the square root of Simpson's diversity index over productive rearrangements. The table comes from immuneACCESS by way of TCRdb, which keeps in-frame sequences with V and J called. Part of the clones is missing from these tables; in studies checked, under half for an unresolved V gene and the rest for unknown reasons. V, J and clone size reflect that table, while D and trimming were determined from the DNA. The sample table records approximately 300,000 clones; 90% to 95% of these occur just once. About 4% of the sample is held by the ten biggest clonotypes.

According to the germline V gene, CDR1 reads MGHRA and CDR2 reads YSYEKL. The CDR3 numbers 15 residues from cysteine through phenylalanine. The entry retains the CDR3 DNA only, 45 bases that are in frame from base 1. V is pruned by 3 bases and J by 5 bases, leaving 5 bases of the junction without a gene match. In the prospective study, participants were roughly 18 to 95 years old, resided in 20 to 30 geographic areas of the United States, and were enrolled through a virtual design. In the prospective study, participants were assigned to cohorts based on the clinical history participants reported in a screening survey and a study questionnaire. A participant counted as exposed if, within 2 weeks of entering the study, that participant had been in contact with someone who had a PCR-confirmed or clinician-diagnosed COVID-19 case. Each participant in the prospective study had whole blood, serum and a nasopharyngeal or oropharyngeal swab collected by mobile phlebotomists. Over an approximately 2-month period, participants in the prospective study had the option of providing additional blood draws and questionnaires. Blood samples from the prospective study were shipped frozen or at room temperature prior to DNA extraction.

Sequenced input: PBMCs or T cells enriched from blood (not recorded which). This chain joins TRBV4-1 to TRBJ1-1; a stretch of 11 junction bases matches TRBD1. This clonotype originated in a woman aged 30 to 39 who had been exposed to COVID-19. This receptor has the CDR3 CASSQDRGLRTEAFF. The bases are TGCGCCAGCAGCCAGGACAGGGGGCTCAGGACTGAAGCTTTCTTT.